The 10 T cell receptor beta chains listed next were all sequenced from one sample in a study of cytomegalovirus exposure and HLA in healthy donors. A multiplex PCR was run with 60 Vbeta primers and 13 Jbeta primers. Only in-frame clones appear in the TCRdb table, and some are missing; sequencing was by immunoSEQ multiplex PCR. The sample records 210,000 or so clones, around 83% being singletons. What was sequenced was PBMCs. All receptors derive from a girl aged 2 to 9 in good health and CMV-seronegative.

Note on this clone: The sample contains more than one DNA sequence encoding this CDR3. The chain carries TRBV5-1 and TRBJ2-7; 9 bases map to TRBD1. The CDR3 is 14 residues long. Germline V gene data show CDR1 as SGHRS and CDR2 as YFSETQ. The J segment lost 2 bases and the V segment lost 4 bases, leaving 4 bases of the junction unmatched. CDR3 protein: CASSLRDRAYEQYF. The CDR3, as DNA: TGCGCCAGCAGCCTCCGGGACAGGGCCTACGAGCAGTACTTC.

The rearrangement links TRBV6-1 to TRBJ2-7, with D maybe TRBD1 (6 bases). The CDR3 sequence is 15 residues long. V dropped 2 bases and J dropped 2 bases, with 13 bases sitting between them. Germline V lookup: CDR1 MNHNS, CDR2 SASEGT. The CDR3 here is CASSERRTATYEQYF. The CDR3 DNA is TGTGCCAGCAGTGAAAGGAGGACAGCCACCTACGAGCAGTACTTC.

This chain uses TRBV7-9 with TRBJ2-6; the match to TRBD1 covers 9 bases. Germline V CDR1 and CDR2: SEHNR, FQNEAQ (reference sequence). J lost 4 bases, V lost 1 base, and 8 bases had no gene match. CDR3 length: 18 amino acids. CDR3 in DNA: TGTGCCAGCAGCTTAGTAGTTATACAGGGGGCCGGGGCCAACGTCCTGACTTTC. Amino acids: CASSLVVIQGAGANVLTF.

The chain employs TRBV7-9 and TRBJ1-3, with a weak D call TRBD1 (6 bases). Per the germline V gene, CDR1 is SEHNR and CDR2 is FQNEAQ (reference sequence). The CDR3 has 14 residues. V was shortened by 1 base and J by 4 bases, with 8 bases between the two germline ends. CDR3 nucleotides: TGTGCCAGCAGCTTAGTGGGGGCCGGAAACACCATATATTTT. Amino acids: CASSLVGAGNTIYF.

The rearrangement uses TRBV2 and TRBJ2-1; a weak D match, TRBD1 (5 bases). Per germline, CDR1 SNHLY and CDR2 FYNNEI. The V and J ends lost 9 bases and 4 bases respectively, with 16 bases between them. CDR3 length equals 14 residues. The CDR3 region is CARSRAQGYNEQFF. CDR3 sequence (DNA): TGTGCCAGATCCCGGGCCCAGGGTTACAATGAGCAGTTCTTC.

As DNA, the CDR3 is TGTGCCAGCAGCTTAGCGCTAGGGGCCGAGCAGTACTTC. Protein product: CASSLALGAEQYF. V gene TRBV7-9 combines with J gene TRBJ2-7; D is possibly TRBD1 (5 bases). Germline V gives CDR1 SEHNR, CDR2 FQNEAQ (reference sequence). V was pared by 0 bases and J by 6 bases, with 9 bases between. The CDR3 is made up of 13 amino acids.

The chain combines TRBV6-6 with TRBJ1-1; 7 bases line up with TRBD1. Germline V lookup: CDR1 MNHNY, CDR2 SVGAGI (reference sequence). V lost 5 bases and J lost 0; bases outside the gene matches: 3. The CDR3 runs to 14 residues. CDR3 nucleotide sequence: TGTGCCAGCAGTAGGGACAGAGTGAACACTGAAGCTTTCTTT. This encodes CASSRDRVNTEAFF.

The V call is TRBV5-1, the J call TRBJ2-3; 7 bases fit TRBD1. The germline V gene encodes CDR1 SGHRS and CDR2 YFSETQ. V lost 4 bases to trimming and J lost 0 bases; unmatched junction nucleotides: 2. The CDR3 runs 14 residues. CDR3 in amino acids: CASSPTGSTDTQYF. The CDR3 DNA is TGCGCCAGCAGCCCGACAGGGAGCACAGATACGCAGTATTTT.

V gene TRBV30 combines with J gene TRBJ2-1, with D possibly TRBD2 on 5 matching bases. Germline assignment: CDR1 GTSNPN and CDR2 SVGIG (reference sequence). Deletions cut 5 bases from V and 6 bases from J, with 14 bases between. CDR3 size: 13 residues. CDR3 sequence (DNA): TGTGCCTGGTCTCCCGGGGTCTTCAATGAGCAGTTCTTC. Its translation is CAWSPGVFNEQFF.

This clone was seen once. The V and J genes are TRBV5-6 and TRBJ1-3; D is unresolved. Deletions cut 0 bases from V and 0 bases from J, with 13 bases between. From germline, CDR1 is SGHDT and CDR2 YYEEEE. This CDR3 contains 17 residues. Here the CDR3 reads CASSLAPGYLSGNTIYF. The CDR3 region has the DNA TGTGCCAGCAGCTTGGCCCCAGGCTACCTCTCTGGAAACACCATATATTTT.